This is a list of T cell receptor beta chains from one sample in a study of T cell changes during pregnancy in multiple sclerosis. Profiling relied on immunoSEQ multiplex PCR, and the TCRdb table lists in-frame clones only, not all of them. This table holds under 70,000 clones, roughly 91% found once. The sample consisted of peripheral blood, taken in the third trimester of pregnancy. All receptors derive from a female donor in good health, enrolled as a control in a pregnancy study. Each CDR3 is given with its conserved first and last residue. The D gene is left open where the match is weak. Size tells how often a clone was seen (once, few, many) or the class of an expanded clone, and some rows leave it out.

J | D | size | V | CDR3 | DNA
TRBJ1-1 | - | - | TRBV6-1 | CASWGRLNTEAFF | TGTGCCAGCTGGGGCCGCCTGAACACTGAAGCTTTCTTT
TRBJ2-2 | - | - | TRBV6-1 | CASSEREGDGELFF | TGTGCCAGCAGTGAAAGGGAGGGGGACGGGGAGCTGTTTTTT
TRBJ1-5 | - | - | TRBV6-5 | CASSPTQGNQPQHF | TGTGCCAGCAGCCCTACTCAGGGCAATCAGCCCCAGCATTTT
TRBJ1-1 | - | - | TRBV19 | CASSNGVMNTEAFF | TGTGCCAGTAGTAACGGAGTGATGAACACTGAAGCTTTCTTT
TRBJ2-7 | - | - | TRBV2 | CASSEIPNASSYEQYF | TGTGCCAGCAGTGAAATACCTAATGCGAGCTCCTACGAGCAGTACTTC
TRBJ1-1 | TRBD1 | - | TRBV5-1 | CASSWGGQGNGEAFF | TGCGCCAGCAGCTGGGGGGGACAGGGGAATGGTGAAGCTTTCTTT
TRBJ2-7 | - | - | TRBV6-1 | CASSQIAAGSYEQYF | TGTGCCAGCAGTCAAATAGCGGCCGGCTCCTACGAGCAGTACTTC
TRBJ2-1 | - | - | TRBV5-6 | CASSLTGIYNEQFF | TGTGCCAGCAGCTTGACGGGAATTTACAATGAGCAGTTCTTC
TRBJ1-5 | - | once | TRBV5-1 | CASSFGGGEDQPQHF | TGCGCCAGCAGCTTTGGCGGAGGGGAGGATCAGCCCCAGCATTTT
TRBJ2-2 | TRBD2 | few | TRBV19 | CASSIDPGLVSGELFF | TGTGCCAGTAGTATAGACCCGGGACTAGTCTCCGGGGAGCTGTTTTTT